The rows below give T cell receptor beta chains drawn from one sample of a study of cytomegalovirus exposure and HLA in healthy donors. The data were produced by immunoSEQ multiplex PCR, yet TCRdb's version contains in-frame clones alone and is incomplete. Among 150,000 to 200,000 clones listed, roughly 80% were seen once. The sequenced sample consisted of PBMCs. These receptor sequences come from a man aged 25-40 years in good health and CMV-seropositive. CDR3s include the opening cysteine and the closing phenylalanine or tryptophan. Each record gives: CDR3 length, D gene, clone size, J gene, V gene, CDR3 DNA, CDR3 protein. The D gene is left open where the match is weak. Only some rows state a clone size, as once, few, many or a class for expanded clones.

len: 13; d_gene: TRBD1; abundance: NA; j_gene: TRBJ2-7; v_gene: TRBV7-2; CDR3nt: TGTGCCAGCAGCCCCGGACAGGGCTACGAGCAGTACTTC; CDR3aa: CASSPGQGYEQYF
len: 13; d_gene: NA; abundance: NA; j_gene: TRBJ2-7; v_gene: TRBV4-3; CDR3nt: TGCGCCGGCAGCCTGCAGGTTAAGGACGAGCAGTACTTC; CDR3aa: CAGSLQVKDEQYF
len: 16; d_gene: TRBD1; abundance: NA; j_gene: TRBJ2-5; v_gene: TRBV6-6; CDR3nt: TGTGCCAGCAGTCCCTCCGGACAGGGGGCGAAGGAGACCCAGTACTTC; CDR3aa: CASSPSGQGAKETQYF
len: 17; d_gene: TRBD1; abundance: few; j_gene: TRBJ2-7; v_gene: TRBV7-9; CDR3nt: TGTGCCAGCAGCCGCCTGACAGGGGACAGAGTGAACTACGAGCAGTACTTC; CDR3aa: CASSRLTGDRVNYEQYF
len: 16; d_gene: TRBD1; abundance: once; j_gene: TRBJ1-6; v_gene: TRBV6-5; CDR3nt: TGTGCCAGCAGTTACTCCTATCGGACAGGGGACTCACCCCTCCACTTT; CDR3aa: CASSYSYRTGDSPLHF
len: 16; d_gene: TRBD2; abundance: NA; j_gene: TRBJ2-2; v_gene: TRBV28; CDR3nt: TGTGCCAGCAGTTTACTTGCGGGGGCGAACACCGGGGAGCTGTTTTTT; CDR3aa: CASSLLAGANTGELFF
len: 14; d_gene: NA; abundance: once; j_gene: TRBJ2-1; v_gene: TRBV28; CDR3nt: TGTGCCAGCAGACGCGGGACCGCCTACAATGAGCAGTTCTTC; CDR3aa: CASRRGTAYNEQFF
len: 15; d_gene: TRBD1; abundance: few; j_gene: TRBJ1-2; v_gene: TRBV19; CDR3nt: TGTGCCAGTAGTACCGCGGGACAGGGGAATTATGGCTACACCTTC; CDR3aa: CASSTAGQGNYGYTF
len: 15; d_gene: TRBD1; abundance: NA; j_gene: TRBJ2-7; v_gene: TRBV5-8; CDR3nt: TGTGCCAGCAGCTTAACCGGGACAGACTCCTACGAGCAGTACTTC; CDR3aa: CASSLTGTDSYEQYF
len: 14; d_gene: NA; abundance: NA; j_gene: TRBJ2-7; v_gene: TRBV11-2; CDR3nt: TGTGCCAGCAGAAAGGGAGGGGGTGGCTACGAGCAGTACTTC; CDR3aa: CASRKGGGGYEQYF
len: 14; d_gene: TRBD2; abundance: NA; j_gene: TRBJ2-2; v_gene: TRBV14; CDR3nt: TGTGCCAGCAGCCGACTAGCGAGGACCGGGGAGCTGTTTTTT; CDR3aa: CASSRLARTGELFF
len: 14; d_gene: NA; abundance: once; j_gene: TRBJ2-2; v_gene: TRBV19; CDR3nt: TGTGCCAGTACTGGCGGGCCGAACACCGGGGAGCTGTTTTTT; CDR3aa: CASTGGPNTGELFF
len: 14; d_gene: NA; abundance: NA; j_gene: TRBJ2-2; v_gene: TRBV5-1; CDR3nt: TGCGCCAGCAGCTCGGGACAGAACACCGGGGAGCTGTTTTTT; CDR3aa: CASSSGQNTGELFF
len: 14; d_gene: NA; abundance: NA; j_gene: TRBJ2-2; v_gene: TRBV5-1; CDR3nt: TGCGCCAGTCAGACAGGACTGAACACCGGGGAGCTGTTTTTT; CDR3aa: CASQTGLNTGELFF
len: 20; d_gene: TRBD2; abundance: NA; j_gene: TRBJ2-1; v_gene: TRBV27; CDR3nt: TGTGCCAGCAGCCGCTTAAAATACAGCGGGACTAGCGGGACGTACGATGAGCAGTTCTTC; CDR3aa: CASSRLKYSGTSGTYDEQFF
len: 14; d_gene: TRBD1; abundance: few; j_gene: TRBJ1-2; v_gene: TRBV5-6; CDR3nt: TGTGCCAGCAGCTTGCGGACAGGAGACTATGGCTACACCTTC; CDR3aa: CASSLRTGDYGYTF
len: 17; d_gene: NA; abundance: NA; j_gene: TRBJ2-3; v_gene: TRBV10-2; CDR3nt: TGCGCCAGCAGTGAGTCATCTGCGGTCGGCTCCACAGATACGCAGTATTTT; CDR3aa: CASSESSAVGSTDTQYF
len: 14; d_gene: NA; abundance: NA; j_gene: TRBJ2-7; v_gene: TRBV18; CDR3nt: TGTGCCAGCTCCCGAGACTCCGCACAACGCGGGCAGTACTTC; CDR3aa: CASSRDSAQRGQYF
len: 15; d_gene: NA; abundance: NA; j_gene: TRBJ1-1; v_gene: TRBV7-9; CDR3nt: TGTGCCAGCAGCTTATCAGGCGGGCAGAACACTGAAGCTTTCTTT; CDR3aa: CASSLSGGQNTEAFF
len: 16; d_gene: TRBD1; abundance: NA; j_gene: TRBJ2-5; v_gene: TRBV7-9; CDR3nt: TGTGCCAGCAGCTTGGGGGACAGGGGGCCCCAAGAGACCCAGTACTTC; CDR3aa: CASSLGDRGPQETQYF
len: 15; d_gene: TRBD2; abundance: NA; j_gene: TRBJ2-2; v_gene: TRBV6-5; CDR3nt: TGTGCCAGCTACTCCGGCGGGGGGAACACCGGGGAGCTGTTTTTT; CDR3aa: CASYSGGGNTGELFF
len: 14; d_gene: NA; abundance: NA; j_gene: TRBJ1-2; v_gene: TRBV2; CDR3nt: TGTGCCAGCAGTGATGGAGGGGCCCTCTATGGCTACACCTTC; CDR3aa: CASSDGGALYGYTF
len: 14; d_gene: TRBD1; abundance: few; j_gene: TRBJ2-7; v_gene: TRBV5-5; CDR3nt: TGTGCCAGCAGCTCACGGACAGGGATGGACGAGCAGTACTTC; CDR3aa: CASSSRTGMDEQYF
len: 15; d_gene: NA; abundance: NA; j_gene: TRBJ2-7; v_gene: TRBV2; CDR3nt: TGTGCCAGCAGTGATATAGCCTGGACAGCCTACGAGCAGTACTTC; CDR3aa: CASSDIAWTAYEQYF
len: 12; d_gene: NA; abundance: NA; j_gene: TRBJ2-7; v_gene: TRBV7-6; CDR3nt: TGTGCCAGCAGCTTAGATACGGGCGAGCAGTACTTC; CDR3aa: CASSLDTGEQYF
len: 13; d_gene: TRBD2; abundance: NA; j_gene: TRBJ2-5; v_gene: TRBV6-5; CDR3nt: TGTGCCAGCAGTCAGCGGGATCAAGAGACCCAGTACTTC; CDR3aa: CASSQRDQETQYF
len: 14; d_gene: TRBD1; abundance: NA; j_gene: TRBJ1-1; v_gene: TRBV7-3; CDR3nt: TGTGCCAGCAGCCCACAGGGGATGAACACTGAAGCTTTCTTT; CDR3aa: CASSPQGMNTEAFF
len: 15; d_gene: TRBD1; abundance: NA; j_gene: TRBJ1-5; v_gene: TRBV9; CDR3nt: TGTGCCAGCAGCCCAGGGGGACAGGGCGATCAGCCCCAGCATTTT; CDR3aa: CASSPGGQGDQPQHF
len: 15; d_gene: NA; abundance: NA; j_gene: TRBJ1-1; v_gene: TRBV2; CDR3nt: TGTGCCAGCATTGGTAGTCAGGGGTACAAGACTGAAGCTTTCTTT; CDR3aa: CASIGSQGYKTEAFF
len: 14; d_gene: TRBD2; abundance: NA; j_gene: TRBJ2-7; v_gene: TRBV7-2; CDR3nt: TGTGCCAGCAGCTCCAGGACGGGGGGGTACGAGCAGTACTTC; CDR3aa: CASSSRTGGYEQYF
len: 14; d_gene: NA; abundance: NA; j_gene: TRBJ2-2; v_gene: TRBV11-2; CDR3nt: TGTGCCAGCAGCTTAGAACGAGGGCCCCGGGAGCTGTTTTTT; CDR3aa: CASSLERGPRELFF
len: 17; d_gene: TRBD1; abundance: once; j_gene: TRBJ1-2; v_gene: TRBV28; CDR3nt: TGTGCCACGACACGATGGGCAACAGGGGGGGATAACTATGGCTACACCTTC; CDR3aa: CATTRWATGGDNYGYTF
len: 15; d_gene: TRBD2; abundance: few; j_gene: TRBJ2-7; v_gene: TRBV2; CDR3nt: TGTGCCAGCACCGGGACTAGCGGGAGGGCCAAGGAGCAGTACTTC; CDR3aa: CASTGTSGRAKEQYF
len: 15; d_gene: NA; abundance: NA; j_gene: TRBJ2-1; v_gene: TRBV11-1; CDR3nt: TGTGCCAGCAGCTTAGGTTCGGGAAGCTACAATGAGCAGTTCTTC; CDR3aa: CASSLGSGSYNEQFF
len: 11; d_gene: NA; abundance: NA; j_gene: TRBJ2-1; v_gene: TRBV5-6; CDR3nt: TGTGCCAGCAGCTTTAGTTCCGAGCAGTTCTTC; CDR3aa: CASSFSSEQFF
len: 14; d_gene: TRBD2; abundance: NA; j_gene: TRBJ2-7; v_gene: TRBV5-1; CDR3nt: TGCGCCAGCAGCCCTGGACTAGCGGGAGCCGAGCAGTACTTC; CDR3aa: CASSPGLAGAEQYF
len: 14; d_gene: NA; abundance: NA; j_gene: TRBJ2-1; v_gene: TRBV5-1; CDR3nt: TGCGCCAGCAGCTTAAGGGACAACTACAATGAGCAGTTCTTC; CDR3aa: CASSLRDNYNEQFF